This T cell receptor (beta chain) comes out of a study of cytomegalovirus exposure and HLA in healthy donors (dated by TCRdb to 2017 to 2019). In the study overall: An earlier analysis of several hundred of the donors reported 250 to 350 Gb of sequence data and 117 million unique TCR beta sequences obtained from some 170 million T cells. Approximately 300 gigabases of sequencing data and around 85 million unique TCR sequences made up an early release that covered nearly 650 HLA-typed donors. The genetic ancestry cluster associated with self-reported Caucasian donors included around 76% of the roughly 410 genotyped donors. The study was designed to test whether signatures of past pathogen exposure could be identified by cataloging public T cell receptors. The study used immunosequencing to profile the T cell repertoires of 666 subjects and linked those repertoires to cytomegalovirus serostatus. Besides the first cohort of 500 to 700 subjects, a separate validation cohort made up of around 120 different subjects was used. High-throughput TCR immunosequencing, statistical association of individual TCRs with disease status, and machine learning were combined to predict cytomegalovirus infection status. A later analysis re-examined previously published TCR beta repertoires from several hundred donors and added high-resolution HLA genotyping to investigate patterns of TCR occurrence. Rather than using new phenotypic data, the later analysis identified candidate immune exposures from TCR beta sequences and from how often those sequences occurred across donors. An earlier analysis of around 580 of the donors used high-throughput TCR beta sequencing to judge whether each TCR beta V gene segment behaved as functional or pseudogenic. Donor age, sex, ethnicity and CMV serostatus were compiled alongside the repertoire data. A later genetic analysis took genome-wide SNP genotypes for about three fifths of the roughly 670 donors and used that subset as a discovery cohort. All discovery cohort repertoires had been generated using a single sequencing platform. Class I and class II HLA loci were covered by the typing at four-digit resolution. The number of typed donors differed by locus: about 620-640 for A, B, C, DRB1 and DQB1; roughly 510 for DQA1; roughly 600 for DPA1; and some 430 for DPB1. Because of strong linkage in the cohort, roughly five DR-DQ haplotypes were treated as single units for association and clustering. On average, 235,054 unique TCR beta nucleotide sequences were sequenced per donor among fewer than 500 genotyped donors of the cohort, with around 19% of those sequences being non-productive.

In total, roughly 670 healthy bone marrow donors made up the cohort. Cohort members were all nominally healthy when sampled, although unrecorded immune exposures were likely present. The donor tested CMV seropositive, placing the donor among the 250 to 350 seropositive members of the cohort. A peripheral blood sample was provided by each donor, and peripheral blood mononuclear cells were used for TCR beta sequencing. Genomic DNA was extracted from the blood cell samples with the Qiagen DNeasy Blood Extraction Kit. The library relied on the immunoSEQ multiplex PCR assay. A mixture of 60 forward primers for TCR Vbeta segments and 13 reverse primers for TCR Jbeta segments was used in the multiplex PCR. The CDR3 region of rearranged TCR beta genes was amplified from genomic DNA by a multiplex PCR assay. The amplified TCR beta libraries were sequenced on the Illumina HiSeq System as 87-base-pair reads. The study's processing was this. Across the 670 or so repertoires, a later analysis counted 60 million to 90 million unique TCR beta chains, around 11 million of which were shared by at least two donors. To remove PCR and sequencing errors, raw reads were error-corrected and collapsed into unique sequences using a nearest-neighbor algorithm that merged closely related sequences. Alignment of CDR3 sequences to IMGT reference sequences was used to assign V, D and J gene segments. For a sequence to be retained, a match of at least six nucleotides was required to both a V gene segment and a J gene segment. Rearrangements were classified as productive when the CDR3 lacked stop codons and remained in frame with V and J, and all other rearrangements were classified as non-productive. Following IMGT convention, CDR3 was defined as the stretch from the second conserved V-encoded cysteine up to the conserved J-encoded phenylalanine. The earlier analysis of some 540 of the donors excluded any sequence lacking an unambiguous match to a single V gene segment. An earlier analysis of fewer than 750 of the donors classified V segments as functional when productive rearrangements were above 56.7% and as segregating when the standard deviation between donors was above 5%. A statistical classification framework was developed to diagnose cytomegalovirus status using the catalog of TCR beta chain sequences. V and J gene assignment, in a later analysis, came from comparing TCR nucleotide sequences with IMGT/GENE-DB human TR gene sequences. A later analysis assigned CDR3 sequences and most-parsimonious VDJ recombination scenarios with the TCRdist pipeline. A later analysis defined each TCR beta chain by its CDR3 amino acid sequence plus V-gene family, and excluded reads lacking a unique V-gene family. In a later analysis, approximately 640 highly shared, low-generation-probability nucleotide sequences were removed to address suspected cross-contamination and a sequencing artifact. A later analysis calculated a clonal expansion index for each public chain from normalized within-repertoire ranks of inferred template counts. A later analysis computed generation probabilities with a VDJ recombination model fitted to out-of-frame rearrangements, and checked the results against IGoR. A later analysis scored TCR-TCR, TCR-HLA and TCR-CMV co-occurrence with hypergeometric tests, applying a repertoire-size bias correction to TCR pairs. False discovery rates were estimated in a later analysis by permuting HLA or CMV assignments 20 times. A later analysis grouped co-occurring TCRs with DBSCAN, adding TCRdist sequence similarity when clustering within HLA-allele-positive subsets. Repertoires with fewer than 30,000 or more than 120,000 public chains were left out of co-occurrence clustering, as were several repertoires with anomalous nucleotide sharing. This is the immuneACCESS table as TCRdb keeps it, with only in-frame sequences that have V and J called. A part of the clones is gone; compared with another copy, unresolved V genes explain less than half, and the rest is unexplained. V and J calls plus clone size are reproduced from that table; the DNA served to infer D and trimming. Here the sample has 100,000 to 150,000 clones; roughly 8.6% occur a single time. The top ten clonotypes cover approximately 6% of the sample.

What the work shows at the level of the full study, not this receptor alone: Cytomegalovirus status was reported to be diagnosed by the classifier with high specificity and sensitivity in both the original and validation cohorts. Compared with the roughly 710-donor mean, donors in an Asian-associated ancestry cluster had fewer N-insertions in productive TCRs, according to a later genetic analysis. Linkage disequilibrium might explain the correlated functional status among segregating V segments, but an unknown experimental factor could not be excluded. At a false discovery rate of 0.05, a later analysis linked 16,951 TCR beta sequences to specific HLA alleles. Across donors, most TCR sequences were observed very rarely, whereas some public TCRs were present in many individuals. In a later analysis, HLA-associated TCR beta chains showed more clonal expansion and lower generation probabilities than non-associated chains that were equally common. Because the 87-base-pair reads could not distinguish some IMGT-functional V segments, including TRBV6-2 and TRBV6-3, those segments were excluded. According to a later analysis, parvovirus B19, influenza, CMV and Epstein-Barr virus appeared linked to several top co-occurrence clusters. Because HLA typing was unavailable for some donors at each locus, only the typed subset was used in association tests. The authors suggested that the approach could potentially be extended to other disease states and immunological phenotypes. The study listed 164 TCR beta chains as associated with cytomegalovirus. In an earlier analysis of a few hundred of the donors, most TCR beta V segments were observed in productive rearrangements about 87% or about 30% of the time, broadly matching IMGT annotations. A few of the identified cytomegalovirus-associated TCR beta chains were confirmed in vitro to be specific for cytomegalovirus antigens. Because counts were too low, about 15 rarely observed V segments, including chromosome 9 orphons, were left out of the earlier analysis of roughly 600 of the donors. The only immune exposure information available for the cohort was CMV serostatus. Assigning TCR associations to individual alleles was difficult when HLA alleles, especially DR and DQ, strongly co-occurred. A cluster of highly shared sequence variants was judged likely to represent a technical artifact of the sequencing pipeline. A further reported finding was that TCR beta sequences accurately predicted the HLA-A and HLA-B alleles for most subjects in the first cohort. In a later analysis, TCR association rates were found to vary across HLA loci, with the most associated TCRs seen for DRB1 alleles and the fewest for HLA-C alleles. Most CMV-associated TCR beta chains appeared to be HLA-restricted in a later analysis, and the HLA associations seemed to be driven largely by CMV exposure. Roughly uniform sequencing depth across donors was assumed in presence/absence analyses, although this assumption may not hold. Only TCR beta chains were sequenced in this cohort, and the absence of alpha or paired-chain data limited detectable features. V-gene and J-gene trimming of TCR beta chains was associated with a missense DCLRE1C variant in a later genetic analysis, and the association was replicated in an independent cohort.

V lost 1 base and J lost 3 bases; the stretch between them is 6 bases long. Looking up the germline V gene yields CDR1 SGHDN and CDR2 FVKESK. The CDR3 has 13 amino acids, counting the end cysteine and phenylalanine. Only the CDR3 region is kept as DNA, spanning 39 bases read in frame from base 1. Concerning this clone itself: The target of this receptor is not known. Base qualities are not at hand, and no much larger clone is one base apart.

This receptor was obtained from a woman aged 35 to 49 in good health and CMV-seropositive. The chain is made from TRBV14 and TRBJ1-1, with the identity of the D gene unclear. The sample consisted of PBMCs. The DNA sequence reads TGTGCCAGCAGCCAAGTCTCAGACACTGAAGCTTTCTTT. Its protein product is CASSQVSDTEAFF.